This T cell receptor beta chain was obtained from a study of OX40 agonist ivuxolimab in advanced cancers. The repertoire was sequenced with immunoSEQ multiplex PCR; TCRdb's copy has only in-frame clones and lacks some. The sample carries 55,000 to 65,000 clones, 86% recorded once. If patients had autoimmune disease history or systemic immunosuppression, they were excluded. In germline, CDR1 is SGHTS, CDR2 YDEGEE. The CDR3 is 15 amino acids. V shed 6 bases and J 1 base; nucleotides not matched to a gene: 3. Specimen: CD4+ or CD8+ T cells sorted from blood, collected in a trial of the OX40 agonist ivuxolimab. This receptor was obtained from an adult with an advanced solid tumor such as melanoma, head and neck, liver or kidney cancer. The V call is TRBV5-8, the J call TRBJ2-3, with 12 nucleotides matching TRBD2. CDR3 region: CASTWTSGGTDTQYF. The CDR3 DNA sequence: TGTGCCAGCACCTGGACTAGCGGGGGCACAGATACGCAGTATTTT. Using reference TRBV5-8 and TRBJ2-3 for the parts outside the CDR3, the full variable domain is EAGVTQSPTHLIKTRGQQATLRCSPISGHTSVYWYQQALGLGLQFLLWYDEGEERNRGNFPPRFSGRQFPNYSSELNVNALELEDSALYLCASTWTSGGTDTQYFGPGTRLTVL.